Reported below is one T cell receptor (beta chain). The data originate from a study of blood T cells in healthy people across ages. This CDR3 comprises 13 residues. V was pared by 7 bases and J by 5 bases, with 14 bases between. Germline CDR1 reads WSHSY; CDR2 reads SAAADI. A J-beta primer mix and a sample-barcoded 5' primer were used in a second PCR of about 7 to 12 cycles. TCRdb fed the 5' RACE reads into MiXCR, producing one record per CDR3 protein. The sample comprises 550,000 to 800,000 distinct CDR3 sequences, about 30% of which are singletons, and 15% rests with the top ten. This clonotype was sampled from an elderly woman in good health. The chain carries TRBV10-2 and TRBJ1-1; D gene uncertain. Sequences were obtained from blood. The CDR3 DNA is TGCGCCAGCACCCTCGGTGGAAGGACTGAAGCTTTCTTT. It codes for CASTLGGRTEAFF.